This paragraph reports one T cell receptor (beta chain). The data were obtained in a study of shared clonotypes between healthy human individuals. Sorted-subset replicate PCR reactions contained 200 to 250 ng DNA, corresponding to approximately 30,000 T cell genomes. Data came from immunoSEQ multiplex PCR; TCRdb stores just in-frame clones and leaves some out. The sample holds millions of clones; more than 85% are singletons and the top ten take about 0.39%. The germline V gene has CDR1 KGHSH and CDR2 LQKENI. Germline trimming cut 5 bases from V and 2 bases from J; bases unmatched to any gene: 6. The CDR3 has 16 residues.

This receptor was identified in a man aged 18 to 35 in good health. Some clones in this sample may be carry-over from other donors' samples. The chain combines TRBV18 with TRBJ2-1, with 10 bases matching TRBD2. The sample taken for sequencing was naive CD4+ T cells from PBMCs. As to subset: CD45RA+ positively selected. In DNA, the CDR3 is TGTGCCAGCTCAGGCTCTAGCGGGAGAGCCTACAATGAGCAGTTCTTC. It yields the protein CASSGSSGRAYNEQFF.